This passage covers 32 T cell receptor beta chains from one sample sequenced in a study of cytomegalovirus exposure and HLA in healthy donors (dated by TCRdb to about 2017). Preparation of the library involved the immunoSEQ multiplex PCR assay. For the multiplex PCR, a mixture combining 60 forward primers for TCR Vbeta segments and 13 reverse primers for TCR Jbeta segments was used. In TCRdb, the immuneACCESS table is reduced to in-frame sequences with V and J assigned. These tables do not hold every clone; where another copy was compared, an unresolved V gene accounts for under half, and the others remain unexplained. Counted in this sample were roughly 110,000 clones; 60% to 75% of them appeared once. Around 7.4% of the sample belongs to the ten largest clones. What was sequenced was PBMCs. These receptors all come from a man aged 30-40 years in good health and CMV-seronegative.

The genes are TRBV7-9 and TRBJ2-1, with TRBD2 identical over 8 bases. Germline V gene data show CDR1 as SEHNR and CDR2 as FQNEAQ (reference sequence). The CDR3 is made up of 13 amino acids. The V gene end was trimmed by 5 bases and the J gene end by 6 bases; junction bases not matched to a gene: 3. In DNA, the CDR3 is TGTGCCAGCAGCCACGGACTAGCCAATGAGCAGTTCTTC. This encodes CASSHGLANEQFF.

The V gene is TRBV11-2, the J gene TRBJ2-3; 11 bases map to TRBD2. The CDR3 consists of 16 residues. With V trimmed by 2 bases and J by 2 bases, 3 bases remained unmatched. CDR1 and CDR2 from the germline V gene are SGHAT and FQNNGV. CDR3 sequence: CASSLRLAGITDTQYF. In nucleotides, the CDR3 is TGTGCCAGCAGCTTACGACTAGCGGGAATCACAGATACGCAGTATTTT. Full variable domain (rest looked up from reference TRBV11-2 and TRBJ2-3): EAGVAQSPRYKIIEKRQSVAFWCNPISGHATLYWYQQILGQGPKLLIQFQNNGVVDDSQLPKDRFSAERLKGVDSTLKIQPAKLEDSAVYLCASSLRLAGITDTQYFGPGTRLTVL.

This clone was recorded at least ten times. V is TRBV4-2 and J is TRBJ1-1, with no clear D. The germline V gene encodes CDR1 LGHNA and CDR2 YNFKEQ. The CDR3 runs 14 residues. Between the trimmed V and J ends, which lost 0 bases and 3 bases, there was a span of 8 bases. The CDR3 nucleotides are TGTGCCAGCAGCCAAGAAAACAGAGACACTGAAGCTTTCTTT. This gives the protein CASSQENRDTEAFF.

This chain uses TRBV6-1 with TRBJ2-7; 9 bases align to TRBD1. The CDR3 is 15 residues long. CDR1 is MNHNS and CDR2 is SASEGT in the germline V gene. The V gene end was trimmed by 4 bases and the J gene end by 5 bases; junction bases not matched to a gene: 9. CDR3 sequence reads: CASSGGGTGLHEQYF. The CDR3 DNA reads TGTGCCAGCAGTGGGGGGGGGACAGGGCTCCACGAGCAGTACTTC.

The table lists this clone with a count of one. The chain recombines TRBV7-3 with TRBJ2-5; 9 bases align to TRBD1. Germline lookup yields CDR1 SGHTA and CDR2 FQGTGA. Trimming cost V 5 bases and J 4 bases; bases outside gene matches: 5. The CDR3 has 14 residues. CDR3 in DNA: TGTGCCAGCAGCCCGGGGACAGGGTTAGAGACCCAGTACTTC. This translates into CASSPGTGLETQYF. Supplemented by reference TRBV7-3 and TRBJ2-5, the full variable domain reads GAGVSQTPSNKVTEKGKYVELRCDPISGHTALYWYRQSLGQGPEFLIYFQGTGAADDSGLPNDRFFAVRPEGSVSTLKIQRTERGDSAVYLCASSPGTGLETQYFGPGTRLLVL.

The rearrangement uses TRBV28 and TRBJ2-2; 9 bases match TRBD2. The CDR3 has 15 residues. Germline-derived CDR1 and CDR2 are MDHEN and SYDVKM. Trimming removed 5 bases from V and 6 bases from J; junction bases left unmatched: 7. The chain's CDR3 is CASSTAGLASGELFF. The CDR3 region has the DNA TGTGCCAGCAGTACTGCGGGACTAGCCTCCGGGGAGCTGTTTTTT.

The chain couples TRBV7-9 to TRBJ2-3; TRBD2 might be the D (6 bases). Trimming cost V 5 bases and J 0 bases, with 15 bases left between them. Germline loops: CDR1 SEHNR, CDR2 FQNEAQ (reference sequence). The CDR3 extends over 16 amino acids. As DNA, the CDR3 is TGTGCCAGCAGCGGCTGGGACTTAACTAGCACAGATACGCAGTATTTT. Its protein product is CASSGWDLTSTDTQYF.

In this sample, this clone turned up once. V gene TRBV5-1 combines with J gene TRBJ2-1, with 9 bases identical to TRBD2. Germline-derived CDR1 and CDR2 are SGHRS and YFSETQ. J was trimmed by 8 bases and V by 4 bases; bases with no gene match: 13. CDR3 length equals 16 residues. Here the CDR3 reads CASSPLPGLAVDEQFF. The CDR3 nucleotides are TGCGCCAGCAGCCCGCTGCCGGGACTAGCAGTCGATGAGCAGTTCTTC. Full variable domain (remainder filled in from reference TRBV5-1 and TRBJ2-1): KAGVTQTPRYLIKTRGQQVTLSCSPISGHRSVSWYQQTPGQGLQFLFEYFSETQRNKGNFPGRFSGRQFSNSRSEMNVSTLELGDSALYLCASSPLPGLAVDEQFFGPGTRLTVL.

This clone was seen only a few times. The V call is TRBV12-5, the J call TRBJ1-2; 8 positions agree with TRBD1. The length of the CDR3 is 13 residues. Germline CDR1 reads LGHNT; CDR2 reads FRNRAP. Unmatched junction bases numbered 7, after V lost 5 bases and J lost 8 bases. The CDR3 protein is CASGLSGGGGYTF. The CDR3 nucleotides are TGTGCTAGTGGTCTCTCAGGGGGCGGAGGCTACACCTTC.

The rearrangement uses TRBV19 and TRBJ1-1; D is ambiguous. Trimming removed 5 bases at V and 6 bases at J, with 19 bases between. Per germline, CDR1 LNHDA and CDR2 SQIVND (reference sequence). The CDR3 sequence is 15 residues long. The CDR3 loop is CASSLGSTGLAEAFF. The CDR3 DNA is TGTGCCAGTAGTCTAGGGTCGACGGGTCTCGCTGAAGCTTTCTTT.

The rearrangement links TRBV5-1 to TRBJ2-3, with 7 bases matching TRBD1. The J segment lost 2 bases and the V segment lost 0 bases, leaving 3 bases of the junction unmatched. CDR3 length equals 15 residues. Germline assignment: CDR1 SGHRS and CDR2 YFSETQ. The CDR3 nucleotides are TGCGCCAGCAGCTTGGGACAGGGAAACACAGATACGCAGTATTTT. Protein sequence: CASSLGQGNTDTQYF. The full variable domain, rest sourced from reference TRBV5-1 and TRBJ2-3, is KAGVTQTPRYLIKTRGQQVTLSCSPISGHRSVSWYQQTPGQGLQFLFEYFSETQRNKGNFPGRFSGRQFSNSRSEMNVSTLELGDSALYLCASSLGQGNTDTQYFGPGTRLTVL.

The sample holds one count of this clone. The chain recombines TRBV27 with TRBJ1-5, with TRBD1 matching 7 bases. J lost 2 bases, V lost 7 bases, and 8 bases had no gene match. The CDR3 is made up of 15 amino acids. Looked up from germline, CDR1 is MNHEY and CDR2 is SMNVEV (reference sequence). CDR3 bases: TGTGCCAGCAAGATAGGGGGCACGGGCAATCAGCCCCAGCATTTT. It yields the protein CASKIGGTGNQPQHF.

The genes are TRBV25-1 and TRBJ2-5; the match to TRBD1 covers 9 bases. The V gene end was trimmed by 4 bases and the J gene end by 4 bases; junction bases not matched to a gene: 7. The CDR3 has 15 residues. Germline CDR1 is MGHDK and CDR2 is SYGVNS. The CDR3 sequence: CASSASGQGSETQYF. The DNA for the CDR3 is TGTGCCAGCAGTGCCTCAGGACAGGGGTCAGAGACCCAGTACTTC.

The gene calls are TRBV6-5 and TRBJ2-5; D not certain. V lost 10 bases, J lost 5 bases, and 20 bases lay in between. This CDR3 is 14 amino acids long. Germline CDR1 is MNHEY and CDR2 is SVGAGI. The CDR3 is CATQNRVPSETQYF. CDR3 DNA: TGTGCCACCCAAAACCGGGTTCCCTCGGAGACCCAGTACTTC.

The chain uses TRBV27 and TRBJ2-3; TRBD2 aligns across 7 bases. Germline V gene lookup returns CDR1 MNHEY and CDR2 SMNVEV (reference sequence). CDR3 length equals 16 residues. V lost 4 bases, J lost 0 bases, and 7 bases stayed unmatched. The CDR3 nucleotides are TGTGCCAGCAGTTCCTCCGGGGGGACTAGCACAGATACGCAGTATTTT. As protein: CASSSSGGTSTDTQYF.

The gene calls are TRBV5-4 and TRBJ2-7; 9 bases match TRBD1. The germline CDR1 and CDR2 sequences are SGHNT and YYREEE (reference sequence). The CDR3 extends over 13 amino acids. The V gene end was trimmed by 4 bases and the J gene end by 6 bases; junction bases not matched to a gene: 5. The CDR3 DNA reads TGTGCCAGCAGCCCGGGACAGGGTTTCGAGCAGTACTTC. Its protein is CASSPGQGFEQYF.

The rearrangement links TRBV6-1 to TRBJ1-1, with a possible D match to TRBD1 (6 bases). The germline gives CDR1 MNHNS, CDR2 SASEGT. The CDR3 length is 15 residues. Trimming removed 6 bases at V and 1 base at J, with 15 bases between. The CDR3, as DNA: TGTGCCAGCAGAAGACCGGGACAAACGAACACTGAAGCTTTCTTT. It translates to CASRRPGQTNTEAFF.

This chain links TRBV9 with TRBJ2-1, with D possibly being TRBD1 (6 bases). V gave up 3 bases and J gave up 5 bases, with 6 bases separating them. The CDR3 sequence is 12 residues long. Germline V gene sequence: CDR1 SGDLS, CDR2 YYNGEE. The CDR3 sequence: CASSGGHNEQFF. The CDR3 DNA reads as TGTGCCAGCAGCGGGGGGCACAATGAGCAGTTCTTC.

CDR3 region: CASSSPGQPPGNTIYF. The CDR3, as DNA: TGTGCCAGCAGCTCTCCGGGACAGCCACCTGGAAACACCATATATTTT. V is TRBV28 and J is TRBJ1-3, with 7 nucleotides matching TRBD1. V shed 6 bases, J shed 2 bases, and the junction held 10 bases outside the gene matches. This CDR3 spans 16 amino acids. Germline CDR1 reads MDHEN; CDR2 reads SYDVKM.

The J gene is TRBJ2-2, the V gene TRBV19, with TRBD1 identical over 8 bases. This CDR3 is 16 amino acids long. The ends lost 4 bases at V and 4 bases at J; junction bases unmatched: 8. Germline CDR1 is LNHDA and CDR2 is SQIVND (reference sequence). The CDR3 region has the DNA TGTGCCAGTAGTAAAACTCGGACAGGGCGCACCGGGGAGCTGTTTTTT. Its protein product is CASSKTRTGRTGELFF.

The CDR3 protein is CASSLRDSDGLSAGNTIYF. In DNA, the CDR3 is TGTGCCAGCAGCCTCCGGGACAGTGATGGGTTGTCCGCTGGAAACACCATATATTTT. The chain couples TRBV9 to TRBJ1-3; 7 bases are shared with TRBD1. CDR3 length: 19 amino acids. V shed 4 bases, J shed 2 bases, and the junction held 18 bases outside the gene matches. CDR1 and CDR2 from the germline V gene are SGDLS and YYNGEE.

V and J are TRBV10-3 and TRBJ2-6; the D gene is possibly TRBD1 (6 bases). From germline, CDR1 is ENHRY and CDR2 SYGVKD. The CDR3 extends over 17 amino acids. Trimming took off 6 bases at V and 0 bases at J, with 15 bases between the two ends. The CDR3 DNA sequence: TGTGCCATCAGGAAGGACAGTTACTTCTCTGGGGCCAACGTCCTGACTTTC. Protein: CAIRKDSYFSGANVLTF.

This clone was counted a few times. The CDR3: CASSLTRNTEAFF. In nucleotides, the CDR3 is TGTGCCAGCAGCTTAACCAGGAACACTGAAGCTTTCTTT. The chain recombines TRBV7-8 with TRBJ1-1; no clear D. The V gene's germline CDR1 is SGHVS and CDR2 FQNEAQ. This CDR3 is built from 13 residues. Trimming took off 2 bases at V and 1 base at J, with 5 bases between the two ends.

The rearrangement links TRBV28 to TRBJ1-2; TRBD1 agrees at 8 bases. The germline V gene has CDR1 MDHEN and CDR2 SYDVKM. The length of the CDR3 is 16 residues. V lost 6 bases to trimming and J lost 3 bases; unmatched junction nucleotides: 12. The CDR3 DNA reads as TGTGCCAGCAGCCCGACAGGGGACGGAGTGGACTATGGCTACACCTTC. This translates into CASSPTGDGVDYGYTF.

The V and J genes are TRBV2 and TRBJ2-7; 9 bases are shared with TRBD1. Germline values: CDR1 SNHLY, CDR2 FYNNEI. V dropped 6 bases and J dropped 3; count of bases not matched to a gene: 6. This CDR3 is 14 amino acids long. CDR3 sequence: CASSLQGANYEQYF. The CDR3 DNA follows: TGTGCCAGCAGCTTACAGGGGGCGAACTACGAGCAGTACTTC.

The rearrangement uses TRBV7-9 and TRBJ2-5; D not resolved. The tail of the sequence fits TRBJ2-7 better, so the J call may be wrong. Germline V gene data show CDR1 as SEHNR and CDR2 as FQNEAQ (reference sequence). This CDR3 is 15 amino acids long. CDR3 sequence (DNA): TGTGCCAGCAGCTTGGCAGGCATTAGATCCTACGAGCAGTACTTC. Its translation: CASSLAGIRSYEQYF.

The chain links TRBV11-2 to TRBJ2-7; 9 nucleotides match TRBD1. The CDR3 loop spans 14 amino acids. V lost 3 bases, J lost 3 bases, and 3 bases stayed unmatched. In germline, CDR1 is SGHAT, CDR2 FQNNGV. CDR3 in amino acids: CASSLGTGSYEQYF. The CDR3 DNA follows: TGTGCCAGCAGCTTGGGGACAGGGAGCTACGAGCAGTACTTC. The variable domain in full, completed from reference TRBV11-2 and TRBJ2-7, reads EAGVAQSPRYKIIEKRQSVAFWCNPISGHATLYWYQQILGQGPKLLIQFQNNGVVDDSQLPKDRFSAERLKGVDSTLKIQPAKLEDSAVYLCASSLGTGSYEQYFGPGTRLTVT.

The rearrangement links TRBV19 to TRBJ1-6; D is uncertain. The CDR3 extends over 15 amino acids. Trimming took off 1 base at V and 5 bases at J, with 9 bases between the two ends. Per the germline V gene, CDR1 is LNHDA and CDR2 is SQIVND (reference sequence). CDR3 amino acids: CASSIGAADNSPLHF. The CDR3 DNA is TGTGCCAGTAGTATAGGGGCAGCCGATAATTCACCCCTCCACTTT.

The V gene is TRBV27, the J gene TRBJ1-1; 12 bases line up with TRBD1. The junction had 6 bases not matched to a gene; V was cut back by 6 bases and J by 7 bases. Germline assignment: CDR1 MNHEY and CDR2 SMNVEV (reference sequence). This CDR3 contains 14 residues. This chain's CDR3 is CASRPGTGGCEAFF. CDR3 DNA: TGTGCCAGCAGGCCCGGGACAGGGGGCTGTGAAGCTTTCTTT.

This rearrangement joins TRBV10-2 to TRBJ2-7; 8 bases line up with TRBD2. V lost 2 bases, J lost 3 bases, and 3 bases stayed unmatched. CDR3 size: 14 residues. Germline lookup yields CDR1 WSHSY and CDR2 SAAADI. CDR3 sequence: CASSEPSGGYEQYF. CDR3 nucleotides: TGCGCCAGCAGTGAGCCCAGCGGGGGCTACGAGCAGTACTTC.

The J gene is TRBJ2-2, the V gene TRBV2, with 7 bases lining up with TRBD1. The CDR3 consists of 17 residues. Germline CDR1 SNHLY, CDR2 FYNNEI. The V segment lost 5 bases and the J segment 0 bases; nucleotides outside the gene matches: 9. Written as DNA, the CDR3 is TGTGCCAGCAGTAAGGGGGCCCACTTTCCGAACACCGGGGAGCTGTTTTTT. Translated: CASSKGAHFPNTGELFF.

The V gene is TRBV2, the J gene TRBJ1-1; D may be TRBD1 (6 bases). The CDR3 covers 15 residues. CDR1 is SNHLY and CDR2 is FYNNEI in the germline V gene. Between the trimmed V and J ends, which lost 4 bases and 5 bases, there was a span of 17 bases. The CDR3 DNA reads as TGTGCCAGCAGTGCTCGACAGGTAAACCCGACTGAAGCTTTCTTT. Its translation: CASSARQVNPTEAFF.